These 16 T cell receptor beta chains originate from one sample sequenced in a study of blood T cell repertoires in COVID-19. Sequencing used immunoSEQ multiplex PCR; TCRdb keeps in-frame clones, though not all of them. The sample holds approximately 82,000 clones; about 89% are singletons and the top ten take 14%. Sequencing was done on a sample of peripheral blood. Receptors originate from a man aged 65 to 79 with active or convalescent COVID-19.

V usage is TRBV5-8 and J usage is TRBJ1-1; 10 bases fit TRBD1. Germline CDR1 and CDR2: SGHTS and YDEGEE. The V and J ends lost 5 bases and 5 bases, in that order; junction bases with no gene match: 6. The CDR3 is made up of 14 amino acids. The CDR3 reads CASRETGGRTEAFF. In DNA, the CDR3 is TGTGCCAGCAGGGAGACAGGGGGCAGGACTGAAGCTTTCTTT.

V usage is TRBV28 and J usage is TRBJ1-2, with 10 positions matching TRBD1. V trimming: 3 bases; J trimming: 1 base; junction bases outside the gene matches: 11. Germline V gene data show CDR1 as MDHEN and CDR2 as SYDVKM. This CDR3 region has 18 residues. The chain's CDR3 is CASSFNPGQGILNYGYTF. As DNA, the CDR3 is TGTGCCAGCAGTTTTAATCCGGGACAGGGGATTCTTAACTATGGCTACACCTTC.

The chain couples TRBV19 to TRBJ2-1; maybe TRBD2 (6 bases). The germline V gene encodes CDR1 LNHDA and CDR2 SQIVND (reference sequence). Trimming pared 5 bases from V and 9 bases from J, leaving 11 bases between. This CDR3 has 12 residues. The CDR3 sequence is CASSPRGVEQFF. The CDR3 DNA follows: TGTGCCAGTAGTCCCCGCGGGGTTGAGCAGTTCTTC.

The chain is built from TRBV28 and TRBJ1-5; D may be TRBD1 (6 bases). CDR1 is MDHEN and CDR2 is SYDVKM in the germline V gene. V shed 5 bases and J shed 3 bases, with 14 bases lying between them. The CDR3 covers 15 residues. The CDR3 nucleotides are TGTGCCAGCAGTCCGGGGGGCCCGACCAATCAGCCCCAGCATTTT. Translation: CASSPGGPTNQPQHF.

CDR3 protein: CASSLDSEAFF. DNA for the CDR3: TGTGCCAGCAGCTTGGACTCTGAAGCTTTCTTT. The chain combines TRBV7-2 with TRBJ1-1, with unresolved D. Trimming left V 3 bases short and J 6 bases short, with 5 bases between. CDR3 size: 11 residues. Germline V lookup: CDR1 SGHTA, CDR2 FQGNSA. Variable domain in full (rest from reference TRBV7-2 and TRBJ1-1): GAGVSQSPSNKVTEKGKDVELRCDPISGHTALYWYRQSLGQGLEFLIYFQGNSAPDKSGLPSDRFSAERTGGSVSTLTIQRTQQEDSAVYLCASSLDSEAFFGQGTRLTVV.

The chain links TRBV5-1 to TRBJ2-7; 9 bases align to TRBD2. The CDR3 covers 18 residues. The germline V gene encodes CDR1 SGHRS and CDR2 YFSETQ. J lost 6 bases, V lost 1 base, and 17 bases had no gene match. The CDR3 loop is CASSLRPRSSGNPSEQYF. DNA for the CDR3: TGCGCCAGCAGCTTGCGCCCACGGTCTAGCGGGAACCCATCCGAGCAGTACTTC.

The rearrangement uses TRBV4-1 and TRBJ1-5, with 7 nucleotides matching TRBD1. The CDR3 consists of 18 residues. Per germline, CDR1 MGHRA and CDR2 YSYEKL. V lost 4 bases to trimming and J lost 2 bases; unmatched junction nucleotides: 14. DNA of the CDR3: TGCGCCAGCAGCCTCGCCGGACAGGTCACCAAGGGCAATCAGCCCCAGCATTTT. Amino acids: CASSLAGQVTKGNQPQHF.

The V call is TRBV28, the J call TRBJ1-5; D gene unclear. CDR1 and CDR2 (germline): MDHEN, SYDVKM. The V gene lost 2 bases and the J gene lost 5 bases, with 7 bases spanning the gap. This CDR3 has 13 residues. The CDR3 DNA is TGTGCCAGCAGTTTAGAAACTGATCAGCCCCAGCATTTT. Amino acids: CASSLETDQPQHF.

This chain joins TRBV5-1 and TRBJ1-2; D call uncertain. Trimming shortened V by 0 bases and J by 7 bases, and 16 bases separated the two germline ends. Germline assignment: CDR1 SGHRS and CDR2 YFSETQ. The CDR3 consists of 15 residues. The CDR3 is CASSLAAGSGSGYTF. The CDR3 DNA is TGCGCCAGCAGCTTGGCCGCAGGATCAGGATCTGGCTACACCTTC.

The chain couples TRBV11-2 to TRBJ1-1; TRBD1 is a possible D gene (6 bases). The V gene's germline CDR1 is SGHAT and CDR2 FQNNGV. V was trimmed by 5 bases and J by 3 bases, leaving 16 bases between them. This CDR3 comprises 15 residues. CDR3 coding DNA: TGTGCCAGCAGCGATCGCCGGGAGGGGGACACTGAAGCTTTCTTT. It yields the protein CASSDRREGDTEAFF.

V gene TRBV29-1 combines with J gene TRBJ2-3; a possible D gene is TRBD2 (6 bases). Germline V lookup: CDR1 SQVTM, CDR2 ANQGSEA. This CDR3 contains 14 residues. Deletions cut 3 bases from V and 2 bases from J, with 12 bases between. The CDR3 loop reads CSVDGGLLTDTQYF. CDR3 DNA: TGCAGCGTTGATGGGGGACTCCTCACAGATACGCAGTATTTT.

This chain connects TRBV25-1 to TRBJ2-7, with D perhaps TRBD1 (6 bases). This CDR3 has 14 residues. Deletions cut 3 bases from V and 0 bases from J, with 9 bases between. The germline CDR1 and CDR2 sequences are MGHDK and SYGVNS. The CDR3 protein is CASSDDRSSYEQYF. The CDR3 coding sequence is TGTGCCAGCAGTGATGACAGGAGCTCCTACGAGCAGTACTTC.

A single count supports this clone. The V call is TRBV5-6, the J call TRBJ1-3; 8 nucleotides agree with TRBD1. The J segment lost 4 bases and the V segment lost 0 bases, leaving 6 bases of the junction unmatched. The CDR3 contains 16 residues. The germline gives CDR1 SGHDT, CDR2 YYEEEE. This chain's CDR3 is CASSLEGRGRGNTIYF. Here the CDR3 DNA reads TGTGCCAGCAGCTTGGAAGGCAGGGGGCGAGGAAACACCATATATTTT.

The chain carries TRBV15 and TRBJ2-1; no definite D call. With 0 bases removed from V and 4 bases from J, the gap between germline ends came to 10 bases. CDR1 and CDR2 from the germline V gene are LNHNV and YYDKDF (reference sequence). This CDR3 has 15 residues. The CDR3 coding sequence is TGTGCCACCAGCAGAGATTCTCTCACTTACAATGAGCAGTTCTTC. Amino acid sequence: CATSRDSLTYNEQFF. The full variable domain, in which reference TRBV15 and TRBJ2-1 provide the parts outside the CDR3, is DAMVIQNPRYQVTQFGKPVTLSCSQTLNHNVMYWYQQKSSQAPKLLFHYYDKDFNNEADTPDNFQSRRPNTSFCFLDIRSPGLGDTAMYLCATSRDSLTYNEQFFGPGTRLTVL.

The V gene is TRBV30, the J gene TRBJ2-1, with 11 bases fitting TRBD2. The CDR3 runs to 15 residues. V dropped 1 base and J dropped 6; count of bases not matched to a gene: 5. The V gene's germline CDR1 is GTSNPN and CDR2 SVGIG (reference sequence). Here the CDR3 reads CAWSDGTSGSNEQFF. As DNA, the CDR3 is TGTGCCTGGAGTGACGGGACTAGCGGCTCCAATGAGCAGTTCTTC. Complete variable domain (other parts from reference TRBV30 and TRBJ2-1): SQTIHQWPATLVQPVGSPLSLECTVEGTSNPNLYWYRQAAGRGLQLLFYSVGIGQISSEVPQNLSASRPQDRQFILSSKKLLLSDSGFYLCAWSDGTSGSNEQFFGPGTRLTVL.

The chain couples TRBV3-1 (or the pseudogene TRBV3-2) to TRBJ2-1; weak D call: TRBD2 (6 bases). Germline V CDR1 and CDR2: LGHDT, YNNKEL (reference sequence). The CDR3 consists of 18 residues. Trimming stripped 0 bases from V and 0 bases from J, with 15 bases between. Written as DNA, the CDR3 is TGTGCCAGCAGCCAAGAAAGTAGCGGCACTCCCTCCTACAATGAGCAGTTCTTC. Protein sequence: CASSQESSGTPSYNEQFF.